This T cell receptor (beta chain) was retrieved from a study of T cells after somatic rescue of genetic block. CDR1 and CDR2 (germline): MNHNS, SASEGT. The CDR3 spans 12 residues. Trimming shortened V by 11 bases and J by 5 bases, and 15 bases separated the two germline ends. TCRdb's table, derived via immunoSEQ multiplex PCR, lists solely in-frame clones and lacks some. Of tens of thousands of clones listed, roughly 90% are singletons. The chain uses TRBV6-1 and TRBJ1-1; unclear D gene. The specimen was peripheral blood mononuclear cells (PBMCs). The receptor was derived from a man in his thirties or forties. CDR3 region: CAPPAGCTEAFF. The CDR3, as DNA: TGTGCCCCCCCGGCCGGATGTACTGAAGCTTTCTTT.